The rows below give T cell receptor beta chains drawn from one sample of a study of OX40 agonist ivuxolimab in advanced cancers. Assay used: immunoSEQ multiplex PCR; TCRdb lists only in-frame clones, some missing. This table has tens of thousands of clones, 81% appearing once. The material was CD4+ or CD8+ T cells sorted from blood, obtained in a trial of the OX40 agonist ivuxolimab. The source is an adult with an advanced solid tumor such as melanoma, head and neck, liver or kidney cancer. Each CDR3 is given with its conserved first and last residue. A D gene is named only where the DNA matches it firmly. Clone size is not always given. Where it is, it says once, few, many or a class for expanded clones.

TRBJ1-2 - - TRBV28 CASSSSGRGDGYTF
TRBJ2-6 - - TRBV4-1 CASSQDAGSGANVLTF
TRBJ2-1 TRBD1 - TRBV5-1 CASSLQGAGYEQFF
TRBJ1-4 - - TRBV15 CATSPQGLNEKLFF
TRBJ1-6 TRBD1 - TRBV5-6 CASRGQGNSPLHF
TRBJ1-1 TRBD1 - TRBV30 CAWKPGQYTEAFF
TRBJ2-3 - - TRBV2 CASRVQGIDTQYF
TRBJ2-2 - few TRBV7-8 CASSLVVVGQGGNTGELFF
TRBJ2-1 TRBD2 - TRBV9 CASSVSATSGGLGEQFF
TRBJ1-4 - - TRBV2 CASSDFTGLIF
TRBJ2-7 - - TRBV12-5 CASGLVRSIGEQYF
TRBJ1-1 - - TRBV11-2 CASSLARQVEAFF
TRBJ1-4 - - TRBV12-1 CASSLDSPNEKLFF
TRBJ2-7 TRBD2 many TRBV11-2 CASSYTSGGSYEQYF
TRBJ1-2 - - TRBV6-1 CASSLSRGSGYTF
TRBJ2-5 - - TRBV2 CASRTPKQETQYF
TRBJ2-6 - - TRBV14 CASSLRQLASGANVLTF
TRBJ1-2 - - TRBV7-2 CASSLVLRSSNYGYTF
TRBJ1-1 - once TRBV29-1 CSVRITGLQNTEAFF
TRBJ2-5 TRBD2 - TRBV5-1 CASRSGTSGGAGETQYF
TRBJ2-2 TRBD1 - TRBV7-9 CASSSGGGELFF
TRBJ2-7 - - TRBV30 CAWSVAQSTSRYF
TRBJ2-5 - - TRBV14 CASSQDMGSETQYF
TRBJ1-6 TRBD1 - TRBV6-1 CASSLGTGNSPLHF
- - - TRBV12-5 CASASHWDEQYF
TRBJ1-2 - - TRBV2 CASSEAGTWGYGYTF
TRBJ2-5 - - TRBV7-9 CASSSMGETQYF
TRBJ2-1 TRBD1 - TRBV5-1 CASSSDREAYNEQFF
TRBJ2-7 TRBD1 - TRBV6-5 CASRGDRVVGKYF
TRBJ2-7 TRBD1 - TRBV10-3 CAISEVDRDSYEQYF
TRBJ2-3 TRBD2 - TRBV7-3 CASSPPLAGSADTQYF
TRBJ1-2 - - TRBV30 CAWSEQVSYGYTF
TRBJ1-6 - - TRBV4-2 CASSQEGQSSSPLHF
TRBJ1-2 TRBD1 - TRBV30 CAWKGQLTFNYGYTF
TRBJ2-1 - few TRBV29-1 CSVESGRTEQFF